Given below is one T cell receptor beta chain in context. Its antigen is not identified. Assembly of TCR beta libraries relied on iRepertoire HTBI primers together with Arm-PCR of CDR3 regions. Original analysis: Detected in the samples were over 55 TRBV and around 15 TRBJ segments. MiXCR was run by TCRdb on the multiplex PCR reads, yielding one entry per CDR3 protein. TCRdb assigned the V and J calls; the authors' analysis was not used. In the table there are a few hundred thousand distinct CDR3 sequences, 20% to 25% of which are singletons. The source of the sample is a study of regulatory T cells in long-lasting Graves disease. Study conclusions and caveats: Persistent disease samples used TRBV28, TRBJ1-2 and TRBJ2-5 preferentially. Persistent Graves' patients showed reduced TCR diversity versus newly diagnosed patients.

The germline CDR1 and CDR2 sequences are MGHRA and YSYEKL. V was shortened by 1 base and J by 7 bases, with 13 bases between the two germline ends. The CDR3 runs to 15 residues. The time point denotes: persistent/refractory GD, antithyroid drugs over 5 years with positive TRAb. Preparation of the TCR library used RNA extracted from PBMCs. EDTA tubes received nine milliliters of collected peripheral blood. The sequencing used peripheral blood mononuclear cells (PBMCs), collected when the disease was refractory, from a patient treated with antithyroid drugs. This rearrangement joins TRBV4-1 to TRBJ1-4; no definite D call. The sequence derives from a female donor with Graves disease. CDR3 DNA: TGCGCCAGCAGCCAAGGAGGGTTGAACAGTGAAAAACTGTTTTTT. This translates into CASSQGGLNSEKLFF.